This entry features one TCR beta chain sequence. The antigen remains undetermined. V lost 3 bases and J lost 2, with 12 bases in between. The CDR3 extends over 15 amino acids. CDR1 and CDR2 from the germline V gene are LNHDA and SQIVND (reference sequence). Clones were sequenced by immunoSEQ multiplex PCR, and TCRdb holds only the in-frame ones, with some missing. The table has over 95,000 clones, 88% seen once. The data belong to a study of T cell responses to AZD1222 COVID-19 vaccine. Overall study results and limits: The study identified only a handful of AZD1222 recipients as seropositive at baseline. Most donors were white British and more were female, and clonal diversity was possibly underestimated. Repertoire collection took place solely once the T cell response had peaked. Spike-specific TCR repertoires showed rising breadth and depth after two AZD1222 doses.

Specimen: peripheral blood, collected 28 days after the second AZD1222 dose. The source is an adult who received the AZD1222 COVID-19 vaccine. The genes are TRBV19 and TRBJ2-3; D unresolved. Written as DNA, the CDR3 is TGTGCCAGTAGTATTGCCTCCATATCCACAGATACGCAGTATTTT. Encoded protein: CASSIASISTDTQYF. The full variable domain, completed using reference TRBV19 and TRBJ2-3, is DGGITQSPKYLFRKEGQNVTLSCEQNLNHDAMYWYRQDPGQGLRLIYYSQIVNDFQKGDIAEGYSVSREKKESFPLTVTSAQKNPTAFYLCASSIASISTDTQYFGPGTRLTVL.